The sequence of this TCR beta chain was determined in a study of T cell repertoires in cytomegalovirus infection. Study-wide context: Based on public TCR beta signatures, there were indications of CMV infection and of a matching HLA type.

Overall study findings and caveats: It was HLA-C-restricted CMV-specific TCR beta clonotypes that dominated the response ex vivo. CMV carriers having the relevant HLA were flagged by cumulative public TCR beta family frequency.

TCRdb re-called the reads through MiXCR, storing one row per CDR3 protein. The data contain around 330,000 distinct CDR3 sequences, about a sixth of them singletons. In regard to this clonotype: Its target is not known.

V lost 3 bases and J lost 2, with 8 bases in between. The CDR3 consists of 13 residues. CDR1 and CDR2 from the germline V gene are DFQATT and SNEGSKA (reference sequence). This sequence was found in a human donor in good health (CMV status not recorded). Some clones in this sample may be carry-over from other donors' samples. Sequencing used PBMCs. The chain couples TRBV20-1 to TRBJ2-4; D may be TRBD2 (5 bases). The CDR3 DNA reads TGCAGTGCTAGCGGGGTTTCCAAAAACATTCAGTACTTC. The encoded protein is CSASGVSKNIQYF.